The clone carrying this TCR beta chain came up many times. Its antigen is unidentified. Trimming shortened V by 3 bases and J by 4 bases, and 8 bases separated the two germline ends. The CDR3 has 13 amino acids. The data were obtained in a study of T cell repertoires in cytomegalovirus infection. TCRdb reprocessed the reads via MiXCR and lists one record per CDR3 protein. The sample includes over 100,000 distinct CDR3 sequences, about 30% seen only once; the top ten take roughly 77%. The chain has TRBV12-3 or TRBV12-4 and TRBJ2-3; D tentatively reads TRBD1 or TRBD2 (5 bases each). The clonotype comes from a human donor in good health (CMV status not recorded). Some clones in this sample may be carry-over from other donors' samples. Specimen: CD8+ T cells from cultured PBMCs, collected from culture after CMV antigen stimulation. The CDR3 DNA reads TGTGCCAGCAGTTTTGGGGGACCAGATACGCAGTATTTT. Residues: CASSFGGPDTQYF.